This T cell receptor beta chain was captured by sequencing in a study of tumor-infiltrating lymphocytes in primary liver carcinoma. As for the study in general: Between roughly 4.2 and 10 cm across, the tumors were all of stage T1-T3 N0M0.

Remarks on this clonotype: At one of its ends the junction is not consistent with the germline gene, which may arise from a read error.

Each 20-30 mg portion of unsorted bulk tissue served as the source for co-extraction of RNA and DNA. Those sampled were patients whose primary liver carcinoma was treated by surgical resection. Making TCR beta cDNA involved 400 to 600 ng total RNA and a constant-region primer. What produced the TCR beta libraries was three nested multiplex PCR rounds using slightly modified ARM-PCR. The first two PCR rounds used TRBV1-TRBV30 primers with a Cbeta primer, roughly 10 cycles each. A single record per CDR3 protein comes from TCRdb applying MiXCR to the multiplex PCR reads. Altogether 99,000 or so distinct CDR3 sequences are present, around 80% being singletons, with the ten largest covering under 25%. This CDR3 comprises 16 residues. Germline V gene sequence: CDR1 SEHNR, CDR2 FQNEAQ (reference sequence).

The specimen sequenced was liver tumor tissue from sampling region 3. Subset in this sample: tumor region T3, left-lateral pole. The chain has TRBV7-9 and TRBJ2-1, with TRBD2 matching over 9 bases. The TCR sequence derives from a man between 40 and 49 years old with primary liver carcinoma and hepatitis B virus infection. The CDR3 DNA is TGTGTCAGCAGCTTATCTCTAGCGGGGTCCTACATTGAGCAGTTCTTC. The encoded protein is CVSSLSLAGSYIEQFF.